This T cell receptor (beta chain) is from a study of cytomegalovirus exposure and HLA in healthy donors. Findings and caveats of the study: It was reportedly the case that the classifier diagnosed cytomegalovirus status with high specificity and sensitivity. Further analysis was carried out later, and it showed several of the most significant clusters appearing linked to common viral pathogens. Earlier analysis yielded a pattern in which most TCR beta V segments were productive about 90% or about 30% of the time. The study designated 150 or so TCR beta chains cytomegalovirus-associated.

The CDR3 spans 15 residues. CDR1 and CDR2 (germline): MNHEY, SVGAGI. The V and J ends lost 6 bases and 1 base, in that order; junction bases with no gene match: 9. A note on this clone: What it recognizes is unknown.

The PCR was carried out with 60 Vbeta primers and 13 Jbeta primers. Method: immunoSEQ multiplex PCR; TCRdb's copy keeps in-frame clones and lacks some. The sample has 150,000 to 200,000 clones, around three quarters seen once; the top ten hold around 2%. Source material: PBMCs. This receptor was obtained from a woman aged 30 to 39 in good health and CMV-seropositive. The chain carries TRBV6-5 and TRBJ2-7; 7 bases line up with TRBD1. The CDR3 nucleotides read TGTGCCAGCAGATCAGACAGGGCTCAGTCCTACGAGCAGTACTTC. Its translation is CASRSDRAQSYEQYF.